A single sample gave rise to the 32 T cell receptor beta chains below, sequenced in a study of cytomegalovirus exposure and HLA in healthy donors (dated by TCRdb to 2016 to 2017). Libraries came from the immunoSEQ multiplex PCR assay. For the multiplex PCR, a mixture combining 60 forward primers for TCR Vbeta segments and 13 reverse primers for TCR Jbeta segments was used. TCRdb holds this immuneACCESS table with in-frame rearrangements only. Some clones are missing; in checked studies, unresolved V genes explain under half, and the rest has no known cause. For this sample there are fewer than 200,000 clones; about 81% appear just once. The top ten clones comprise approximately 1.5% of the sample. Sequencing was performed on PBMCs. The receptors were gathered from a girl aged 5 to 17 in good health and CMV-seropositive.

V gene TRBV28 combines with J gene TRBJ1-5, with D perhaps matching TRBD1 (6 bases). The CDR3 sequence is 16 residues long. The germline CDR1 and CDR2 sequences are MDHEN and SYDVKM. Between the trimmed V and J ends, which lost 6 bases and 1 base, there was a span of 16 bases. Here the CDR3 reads CASRRTGIGSNQPQHF. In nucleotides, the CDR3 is TGTGCCAGCAGACGTACAGGGATCGGCAGCAATCAGCCCCAGCATTTT.

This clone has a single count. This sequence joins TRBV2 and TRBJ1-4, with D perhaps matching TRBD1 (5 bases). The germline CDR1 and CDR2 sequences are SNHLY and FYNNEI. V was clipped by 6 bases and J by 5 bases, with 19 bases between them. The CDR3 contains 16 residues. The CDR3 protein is CASSEPTERVNEKLFF. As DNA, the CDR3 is TGTGCCAGCAGCGAACCGACAGAACGCGTCAATGAAAAACTGTTTTTT.

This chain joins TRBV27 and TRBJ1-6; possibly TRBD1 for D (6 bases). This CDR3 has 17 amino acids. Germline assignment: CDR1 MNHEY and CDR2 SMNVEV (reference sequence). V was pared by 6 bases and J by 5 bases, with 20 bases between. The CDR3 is CASRRRTSGANNSPLHF. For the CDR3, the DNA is TGTGCCAGCAGGCGACGAACCTCAGGGGCGAATAATTCACCCCTCCACTTT.

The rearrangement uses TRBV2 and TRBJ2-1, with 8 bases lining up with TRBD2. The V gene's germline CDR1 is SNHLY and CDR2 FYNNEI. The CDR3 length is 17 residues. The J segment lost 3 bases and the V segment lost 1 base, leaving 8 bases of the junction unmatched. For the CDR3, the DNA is TGTGCCAGCAGTGAAGTCCCGGGACTAGTCATCTACAATGAGCAGTTCTTC. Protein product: CASSEVPGLVIYNEQFF. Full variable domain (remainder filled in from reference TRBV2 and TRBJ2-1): EPEVTQTPSHQVTQMGQEVILRCVPISNHLYFYWYRQILGQKVEFLVSFYNNEISEKSEIFDDQFSVERPDGSNFTLKIRSTKLEDSAMYFCASSEVPGLVIYNEQFFGPGTRLTVL.

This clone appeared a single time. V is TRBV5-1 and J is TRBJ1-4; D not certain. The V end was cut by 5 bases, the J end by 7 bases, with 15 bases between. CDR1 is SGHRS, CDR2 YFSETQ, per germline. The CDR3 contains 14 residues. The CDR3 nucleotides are TGCGCCAGCAGTGCGGAACCGACCTCTGAAAAACTGTTTTTT. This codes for CASSAEPTSEKLFF. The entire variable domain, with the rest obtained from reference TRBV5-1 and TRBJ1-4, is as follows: KAGVTQTPRYLIKTRGQQVTLSCSPISGHRSVSWYQQTPGQGLQFLFEYFSETQRNKGNFPGRFSGRQFSNSRSEMNVSTLELGDSALYLCASSAEPTSEKLFFGSGTQLSVL.

CDR3 sequence reads: CASSVEAGGTIYF. CDR3 nucleotides: TGTGCCAGCAGCGTAGAGGCAGGAGGCACCATATATTTT. V usage is TRBV9 and J usage is TRBJ1-3, with unresolved D. CDR1 is SGDLS and CDR2 is YYNGEE in the germline V gene. Trimming took 0 bases from V and 9 from J, leaving 10 bases between them. The CDR3 is 13 residues long.

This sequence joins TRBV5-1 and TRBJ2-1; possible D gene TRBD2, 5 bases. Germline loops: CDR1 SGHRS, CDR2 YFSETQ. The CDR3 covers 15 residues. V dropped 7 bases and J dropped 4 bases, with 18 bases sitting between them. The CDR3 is CASSLGSGPYNEQFF. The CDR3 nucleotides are TGCGCCAGCTCCCTTGGGAGCGGCCCTTACAATGAGCAGTTCTTC.

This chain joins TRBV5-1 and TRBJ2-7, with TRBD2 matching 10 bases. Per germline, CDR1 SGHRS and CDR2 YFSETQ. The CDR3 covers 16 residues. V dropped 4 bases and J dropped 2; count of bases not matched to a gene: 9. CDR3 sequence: CASSPTLAGGTYEQYF. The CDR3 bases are TGCGCCAGCAGCCCGACGTTAGCGGGGGGAACCTACGAGCAGTACTTC.

CDR3 sequence reads: CASSRTGLAGGPGFF. The CDR3 bases are TGTGCCAGCAGCCGAACGGGACTAGCGGGAGGGCCAGGGTTCTTC. V is TRBV6-5 and J is TRBJ2-1; 16 bases align to TRBD2. V was pared by 6 bases and J by 15 bases, with 11 bases of the junction left unmatched. Germline loops: CDR1 MNHEY, CDR2 SVGAGI. This CDR3 spans 15 amino acids.

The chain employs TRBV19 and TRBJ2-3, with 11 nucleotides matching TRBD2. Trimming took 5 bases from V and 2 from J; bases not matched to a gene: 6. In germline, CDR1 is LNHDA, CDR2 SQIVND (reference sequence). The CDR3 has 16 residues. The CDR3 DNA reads TGTGCCAGTAGTGCCACTAGCGGGGGTTCCACAGATACGCAGTATTTT. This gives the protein CASSATSGGSTDTQYF.

As DNA, the CDR3 is TGTGCCAGTAGTATTTCGGTTTATAGCAATCAGCCCCAGCATTTT. Residues: CASSISVYSNQPQHF. This rearrangement joins TRBV19 to TRBJ1-5; D remains unclear. This CDR3 is built from 15 residues. CDR1 is LNHDA, CDR2 SQIVND, per germline (reference sequence). V dropped 3 bases and J dropped 0 bases, with 9 bases sitting between them.

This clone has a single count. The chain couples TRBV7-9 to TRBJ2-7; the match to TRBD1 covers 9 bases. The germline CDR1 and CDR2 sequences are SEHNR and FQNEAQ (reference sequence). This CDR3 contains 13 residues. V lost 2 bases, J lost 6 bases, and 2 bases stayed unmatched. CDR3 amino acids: CASSLTGGGEQYF. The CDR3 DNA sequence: TGTGCCAGCAGCTTAACAGGGGGCGGCGAGCAGTACTTC.

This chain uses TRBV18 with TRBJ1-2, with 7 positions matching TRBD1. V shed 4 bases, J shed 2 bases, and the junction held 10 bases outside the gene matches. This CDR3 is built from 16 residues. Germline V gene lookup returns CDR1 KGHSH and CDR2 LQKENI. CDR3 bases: TGTGCCAGCTCACTCGAGACAGGGAGACTCAACTATGGCTACACCTTC. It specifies CASSLETGRLNYGYTF.

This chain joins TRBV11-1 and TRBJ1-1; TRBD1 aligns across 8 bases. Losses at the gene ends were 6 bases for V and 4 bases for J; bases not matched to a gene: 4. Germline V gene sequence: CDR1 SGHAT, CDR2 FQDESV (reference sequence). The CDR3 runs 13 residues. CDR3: CASSLTGGTEAFF. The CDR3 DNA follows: TGTGCCAGCAGTCTTACAGGGGGCACTGAAGCTTTCTTT.

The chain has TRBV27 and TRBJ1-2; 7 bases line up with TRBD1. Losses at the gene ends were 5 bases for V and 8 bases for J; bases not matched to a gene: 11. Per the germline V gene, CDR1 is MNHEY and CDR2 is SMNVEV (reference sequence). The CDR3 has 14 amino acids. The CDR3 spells CASSPDRDSRGYTF. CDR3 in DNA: TGTGCCAGCAGTCCCGACAGGGACTCTCGGGGCTACACCTTC.

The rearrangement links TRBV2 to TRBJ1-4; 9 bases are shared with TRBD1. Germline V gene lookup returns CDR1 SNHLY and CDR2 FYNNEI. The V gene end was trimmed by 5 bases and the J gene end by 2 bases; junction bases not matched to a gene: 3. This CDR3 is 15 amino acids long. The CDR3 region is CASSWTGVTNEKLFF. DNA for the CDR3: TGTGCCAGCAGTTGGACAGGGGTTACTAATGAAAAACTGTTTTTT.

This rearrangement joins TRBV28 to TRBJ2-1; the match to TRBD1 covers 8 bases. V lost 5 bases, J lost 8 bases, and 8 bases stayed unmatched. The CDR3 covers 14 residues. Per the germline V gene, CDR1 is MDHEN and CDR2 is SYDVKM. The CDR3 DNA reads TGTGCCAGCAGTACGCCCCCAGGGGGCGATGAGCAGTTCTTC. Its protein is CASSTPPGGDEQFF.

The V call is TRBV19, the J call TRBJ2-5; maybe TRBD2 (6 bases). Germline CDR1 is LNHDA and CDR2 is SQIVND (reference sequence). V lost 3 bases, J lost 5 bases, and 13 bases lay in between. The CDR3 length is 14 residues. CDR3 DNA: TGTGCCAGTAGTATCGGGGGACCCTCGGAGACCCAGTACTTC. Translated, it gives CASSIGGPSETQYF. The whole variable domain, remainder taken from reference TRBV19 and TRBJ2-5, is DGGITQSPKYLFRKEGQNVTLSCEQNLNHDAMYWYRQDPGQGLRLIYYSQIVNDFQKGDIAEGYSVSREKKESFPLTVTSAQKNPTAFYLCASSIGGPSETQYFGPGTRLLVL.

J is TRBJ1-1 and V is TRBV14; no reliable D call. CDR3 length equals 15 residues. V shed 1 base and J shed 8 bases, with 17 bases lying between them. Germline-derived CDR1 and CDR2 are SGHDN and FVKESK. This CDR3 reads CASSQGKSYVAEAFF. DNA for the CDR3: TGTGCCAGCAGCCAAGGTAAATCGTATGTGGCCGAAGCTTTCTTT.

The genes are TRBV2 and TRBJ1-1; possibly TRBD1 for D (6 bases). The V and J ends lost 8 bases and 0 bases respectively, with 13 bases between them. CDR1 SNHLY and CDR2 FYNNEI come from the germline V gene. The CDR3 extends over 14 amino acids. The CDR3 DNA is TGTGCCAGCTGGGGGCAGACGTTGAACACTGAAGCTTTCTTT. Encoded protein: CASWGQTLNTEAFF.

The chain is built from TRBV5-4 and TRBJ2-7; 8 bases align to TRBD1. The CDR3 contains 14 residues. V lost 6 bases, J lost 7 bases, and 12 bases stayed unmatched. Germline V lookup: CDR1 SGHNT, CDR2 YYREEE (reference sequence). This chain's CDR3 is CASTTDRVDFEQYF. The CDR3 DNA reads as TGTGCCAGCACGACGGACAGGGTGGATTTTGAGCAGTACTTC.

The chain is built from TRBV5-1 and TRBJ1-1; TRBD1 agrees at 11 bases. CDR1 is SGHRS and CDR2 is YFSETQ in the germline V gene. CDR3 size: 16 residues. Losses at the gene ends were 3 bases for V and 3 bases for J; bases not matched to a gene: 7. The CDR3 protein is CASSSRTGGYDTEAFF. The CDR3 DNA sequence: TGCGCCAGCAGCTCGCGGACAGGGGGCTATGACACTGAAGCTTTCTTT.

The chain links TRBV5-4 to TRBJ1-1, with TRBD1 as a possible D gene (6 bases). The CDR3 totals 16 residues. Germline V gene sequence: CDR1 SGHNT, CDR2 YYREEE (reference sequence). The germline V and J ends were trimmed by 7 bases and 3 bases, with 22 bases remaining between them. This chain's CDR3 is CASLPAGGRSDTEAFF. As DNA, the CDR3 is TGTGCCAGCCTCCCGGCGGGGGGGCGCTCGGACACTGAAGCTTTCTTT.

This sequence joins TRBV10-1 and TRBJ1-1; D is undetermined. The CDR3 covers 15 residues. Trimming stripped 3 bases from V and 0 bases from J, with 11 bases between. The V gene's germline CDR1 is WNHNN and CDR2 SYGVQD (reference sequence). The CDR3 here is CASSDGEPVNTEAFF. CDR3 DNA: TGCGCCAGCAGTGACGGGGAGCCCGTGAACACTGAAGCTTTCTTT.

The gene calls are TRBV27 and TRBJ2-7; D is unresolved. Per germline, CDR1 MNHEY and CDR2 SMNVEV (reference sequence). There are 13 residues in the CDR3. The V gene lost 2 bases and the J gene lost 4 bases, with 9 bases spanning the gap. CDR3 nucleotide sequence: TGTGCCAGCAGTTTAGGCACCAAATACGAGCAGTACTTC. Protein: CASSLGTKYEQYF.

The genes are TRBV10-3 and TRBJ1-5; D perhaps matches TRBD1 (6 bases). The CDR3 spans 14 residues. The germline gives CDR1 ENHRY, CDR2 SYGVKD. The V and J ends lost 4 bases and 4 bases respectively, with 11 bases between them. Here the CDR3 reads CAISGRQENQPQHF. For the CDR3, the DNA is TGTGCCATCAGTGGACGACAGGAAAATCAGCCCCAGCATTTT.

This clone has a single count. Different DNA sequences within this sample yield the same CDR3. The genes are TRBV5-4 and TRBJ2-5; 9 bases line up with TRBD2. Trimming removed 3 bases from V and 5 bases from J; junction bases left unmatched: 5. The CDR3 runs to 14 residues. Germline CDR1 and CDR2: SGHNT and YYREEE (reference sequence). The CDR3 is CASSSGLAGETQYF. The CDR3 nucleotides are TGTGCCAGCAGCTCGGGACTAGCTGGCGAGACCCAGTACTTC.

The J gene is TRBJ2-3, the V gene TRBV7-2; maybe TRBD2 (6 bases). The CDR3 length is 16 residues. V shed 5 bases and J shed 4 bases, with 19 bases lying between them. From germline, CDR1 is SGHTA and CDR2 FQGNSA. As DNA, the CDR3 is TGTGCCAGCAGCCTCTCCGGAGGGACGATCGCAGATACGCAGTATTTT. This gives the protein CASSLSGGTIADTQYF.

CDR3 nucleotides: TGTGCCAGCAGCAGTAGGAGGAGCAATCAGCCCCAGCATTTT. As protein: CASSSRRSNQPQHF. The chain joins TRBV25-1 to TRBJ1-5; D remains unclear. The V gene's germline CDR1 is MGHDK and CDR2 SYGVNS. V was cut by 6 bases and J by 1 base, with 10 bases left in between. CDR3 length equals 14 residues.

As DNA, the CDR3 is TGTGCCTGGAGGGAAACAGGGAAAGGACGGAATACGCAGTATTTT. Translation: CAWRETGKGRNTQYF. The chain links TRBV30 to TRBJ2-3, with D possibly matching TRBD1 (6 bases). Trimming cost V 3 bases and J 7 bases, with 20 bases left between them. The CDR3 contains 15 residues. Germline loops: CDR1 GTSNPN, CDR2 SVGIG (reference sequence).

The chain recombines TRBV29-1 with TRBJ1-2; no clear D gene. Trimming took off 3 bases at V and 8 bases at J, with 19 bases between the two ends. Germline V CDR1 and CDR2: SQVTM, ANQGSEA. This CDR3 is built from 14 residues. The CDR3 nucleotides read TGCAGCGTTGATTACAGATCGGGGTGGGGAGGCTACACCTTC. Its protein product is CSVDYRSGWGGYTF.

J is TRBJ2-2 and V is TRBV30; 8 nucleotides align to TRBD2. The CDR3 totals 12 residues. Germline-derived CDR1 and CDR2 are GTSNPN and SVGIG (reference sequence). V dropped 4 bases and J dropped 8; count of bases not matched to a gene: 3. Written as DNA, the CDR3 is TGTGCCTGGATAGCGGGATCTGGGGAGCTGTTTTTT. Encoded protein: CAWIAGSGELFF.